This entry concerns a single T cell receptor (beta chain). The target antigen is unknown. TCRdb reprocessed the 5' RACE reads via MiXCR and lists one record per CDR3 protein. The sample lists around 300,000 distinct CDR3 sequences, around 15% occurring once. This entry is derived from a study of T-cell memory formation after mild COVID-19. Overall study results and limits: Among clones peaking at day 37 in the second wave, SARS-CoV-2 specificity remained unconfirmed.

The V and J ends lost 2 bases and 9 bases respectively, with 8 bases between them. Germline CDR1 is DFQATT and CDR2 is SNEGSKA (reference sequence). This CDR3 contains 11 residues. Sample: PBMCs or a T cell subset sorted from them (not recorded which). The clonotype originates from a man between 18 and 29 years old who had mild COVID-19 (a few samples of this study predate the infection). Cell type and time point are not known. This chain connects TRBV20-1 to TRBJ2-1, with D possibly matching TRBD2 (5 bases). The CDR3: CSARLAPEQFF. The CDR3 region has the DNA TGCAGTGCTAGACTAGCTCCTGAGCAGTTCTTC.